The 3 T cell receptor beta chains below come from one sample, sequenced in a study of cytomegalovirus exposure and HLA in healthy donors (dated by TCRdb to about 2017). Library preparation employed the immunoSEQ multiplex PCR assay. For the multiplex PCR, a mixture combining 60 forward primers for TCR Vbeta segments and 13 reverse primers for TCR Jbeta segments was used. The clones in this table, taken by TCRdb from immuneACCESS, are in-frame only. Not every clone is retained; where verified, under half of the shortfall comes from an unresolved V gene, and the cause of the rest is unknown. Counted in this sample were some 200,000 clones; roughly 80% of them appeared once. Roughly 2.8% of the sample comes from the top ten. Input material: PBMCs. These receptors came from a woman aged 45-60 years in good health and CMV-seropositive.

This clone came up a few times. The rearrangement links TRBV4-1 to TRBJ2-7; tentatively, D is TRBD2 (6 bases). The V end was cut by 7 bases, the J end by 0 bases, with 16 bases between. This CDR3 is built from 15 residues. CDR1 MGHRA and CDR2 YSYEKL come from the germline V gene. The CDR3 DNA reads TGCGCCAGCAAGGTGGGGACTTCCGACTCCTACGAGCAGTACTTC. Residues: CASKVGTSDSYEQYF.

CDR3 DNA sequence: TGTGCCAGCAGCCCCGGCACCGGGGAGCTGTTTTTT. Its translation is CASSPGTGELFF. The chain joins TRBV7-9 to TRBJ2-2; D is uncertain. V was trimmed by 5 bases and J by 4 bases, leaving 5 bases between them. Looked up from germline, CDR1 is SEHNR and CDR2 is FQNEAQ (reference sequence). This CDR3 comprises 12 residues.

V and J are TRBV6-4 and TRBJ1-1; TRBD1 agrees at 9 bases. The J segment lost 0 bases and the V segment lost 5 bases, leaving 1 base of the junction unmatched. From germline, CDR1 is MRHNA and CDR2 SNTAGT. The CDR3 is 14 residues long. CDR3 protein: CASSNRGLNTEAFF. In nucleotides, the CDR3 is TGTGCCAGCAGTAACAGGGGGCTGAACACTGAAGCTTTCTTT.